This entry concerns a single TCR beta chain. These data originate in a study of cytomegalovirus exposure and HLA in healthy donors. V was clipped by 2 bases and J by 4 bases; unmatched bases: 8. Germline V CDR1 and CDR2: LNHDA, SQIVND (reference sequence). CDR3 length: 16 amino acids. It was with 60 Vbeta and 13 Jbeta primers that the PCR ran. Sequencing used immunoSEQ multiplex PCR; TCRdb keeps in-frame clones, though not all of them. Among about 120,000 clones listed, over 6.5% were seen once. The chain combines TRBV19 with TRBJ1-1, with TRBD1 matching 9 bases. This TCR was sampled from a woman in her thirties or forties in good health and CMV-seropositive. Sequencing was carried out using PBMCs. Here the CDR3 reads CASSILAGTGFTEAFF. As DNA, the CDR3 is TGTGCCAGTAGTATATTAGCCGGGACAGGGTTCACTGAAGCTTTCTTT.